This T cell receptor beta chain was sequenced during a study of patients and donors after allogeneic stem cell transplantation (dated by TCRdb to about 2020). Libraries came from RT-PCR. The listed sequencing device is NextSeq 550. Using fastp trimming at Q25 and MiXCR clonotype assembly, TCRdb reanalyzed the public sequencing data and kept in-frame beta chains. Identical CDR3 protein sequences are pooled into one entry, listed with their most common genes and DNA. The sample table holds about 100,000 distinct CDR3 sequences, of which less than 45% were seen once. The leading ten clones occupy 27% of the sample. The sample holds many counts of this clonotype. Its antigen is still unknown. No much larger clone exists at a distance of one base, and base qualities are not known. The specimen was blood, either unsorted or a sorted T cell fraction (not recorded which). The source of this sequence is a human donor who was either an allogeneic HSCT recipient or a stem cell or donor lymphocyte infusion donor (not recorded which). It is not recorded whose cells these are; they may come from a transplant donor.

The DNA sequence reads TGTGCCAGCACCGCGACAGGCGGTGGGCCCCAGCATTTT. Translated, this gives CASTATGGGPQHF. The V and J segments used are TRBV12-3 or TRBV12-4 and TRBJ1-5; 6 matching bases give a weak D call of TRBD1. The CDR3 sequence holds 13 residues, the cysteine and phenylalanine included. Only CDR3 DNA is held: 39 bases, read in frame from base 1. Trimming at the junction amounts to 7 bases on V and 9 bases on J, and the germline ends lie 16 bases apart.